This T cell receptor (beta chain) came from a study of cytomegalovirus exposure and HLA in healthy donors. Study observations and caveats: Rarity marked most TCR sequences, yet some public TCRs occurred in many donors. Cytomegalovirus-associated status was assigned to roughly 160 TCR beta chains. Both high specificity and high sensitivity reportedly marked the classifier's diagnosis of cytomegalovirus status.

J gave up 2 bases and V 3 bases, and 4 bases lay outside the gene matches. Germline lookup yields CDR1 SGDLS and CDR2 YYNGEE. The CDR3 sequence is 15 residues long. Some clones are missing from TCRdb's copy, which holds only in-frame ones; the method was immunoSEQ multiplex PCR. The sample has 65,000 to 90,000 clones; 85% to 90% are singletons. With respect to this clone: Its antigen is undetermined.

The sequenced sample consisted of PBMCs. This sequence joins TRBV9 and TRBJ2-3, with 9 bases lining up with TRBD2. This receptor was identified in a woman under 30 in good health and CMV-seropositive. CDR3 in DNA: TGTGCCAGCAGCGCGACTAGCGGATACACAGATACGCAGTATTTT. As protein: CASSATSGYTDTQYF.